Reported below is one T cell receptor beta chain. As yet, its antigen is unknown. The data were taken from a study of response to subunit inactivated influenza vaccine. Study findings and constraints: A suggestion made by the authors is that each seasonal influenza vaccination recruits few new T cells.

This CDR3 is 18 amino acids long. V was trimmed by 11 bases and J by 6 bases, leaving 35 bases between them. TCRdb independently ran MiXCR on the RT-PCR reads; one entry per CDR3 protein. The data hold roughly 160,000 distinct CDR3 sequences, with 11% observed a single time. The sample in question was non-naive T cells sorted from PBMCs, obtained roughly 48 days after vaccination. The gene calls are TRBV12-3 or TRBV12-4 and TRBJ2-7; D perhaps matches TRBD1 (6 bases). The origin of this receptor is a man in his fifties or sixties who received an inactivated influenza vaccine. Written as DNA, the CDR3 is TGTGCCCTCAGTTTCCTAGTTAACAGGGCGTATGGGGCTTTCGAGCAGTACTTC. It is translated as CALSFLVNRAYGAFEQYF.